The clone carrying this T cell receptor (beta chain) was seen repeatedly, ten times or more. Antigen: not known. TCRdb re-derived calls from the multiplex PCR reads in MiXCR, one entry per CDR3 protein. The sample shows roughly 100,000 distinct CDR3 sequences, 30% of them seen only once. The lymph nodes were axillary draining lymph nodes from breast cancer patients. The data were obtained in a study of breast tumors, draining lymph nodes, adjacent tissues. Study-level points and caveats: That most tumor T cells come from lymph nodes remained unproven. Tumor TCR diversity was below lymph nodes but above nontumor tissue. The data were judged consistent with most tumor T cells coming from lymph node and expanding in tumor.

Germline CDR1 MDHEN, CDR2 SYDVKM. The CDR3 extends over 16 amino acids. V lost 0 bases and J lost 4, with 16 bases in between. The chain combines TRBV28 with TRBJ2-7, with D perhaps given as TRBD1 or TRBD2 (5 bases each). What was sequenced was axillary lymph node tissue. The TCR sequence derives from a female donor with breast cancer. Some clones in this sample may be carry-over from other donors' samples. In nucleotides, the CDR3 is TGTGCCAGCAGTTTATGGACCAATCCTGGGGGATACGAGCAGTACTTC. Translating it yields CASSLWTNPGGYEQYF.